The 14 T cell receptor beta chains in this list originate from one sample, sequenced in a study of CD4 T cells in relation to SARS-CoV-2 and coronaviruses. CD4+ T cells from unexposed donors were obtained before the COVID-19 pandemic (2011-2018). The cells were cultured for 10 days before CD4+ T cells were isolated. Measured with immunoSEQ multiplex PCR; TCRdb has only the in-frame clones, and not every one. The sample has roughly 29,000 clones, around 78% seen once. What these receptors recognize is not known. What was sequenced was CD4+ T cells from PBMCs, cultured in vitro. The receptors here all came from a human donor in good health.

A single count supports this clone. The chain has TRBV6-2 or TRBV6-3 and TRBJ2-2; D may be TRBD1 (5 bases). Per the germline V gene, CDR1 is MNHEY and CDR2 is SVGEGT. V dropped 6 bases and J dropped 9 bases, with 8 bases sitting between them. This CDR3 has 11 amino acids. The CDR3 DNA follows: TGTGCCAGCAGCCAGGGAAGGGAGCTGTTTTTT. It translates to CASSQGRELFF.

V and J are TRBV3-1 (or the pseudogene TRBV3-2) and TRBJ2-1; a weak D match, TRBD2 (6 bases). The V end was cut by 4 bases, the J end by 7 bases, with 14 bases between. In germline, CDR1 is LGHDT, CDR2 YNNKEL (reference sequence). This CDR3 has 14 amino acids. CDR3 DNA sequence: TGTGCCAGCAGCCCCCCGGGACTCCAAAATGAGCAGTTCTTC. This gives the protein CASSPPGLQNEQFF.

The V and J genes are TRBV2 and TRBJ1-3, with D hard to call. V shed 2 bases and J shed 4 bases, with 9 bases lying between them. The CDR3 extends over 14 amino acids. Germline CDR1 and CDR2: SNHLY and FYNNEI. In nucleotides, the CDR3 is TGTGCCAGCAGTGAAATGGGGAGGGGAAACACCATATATTTT. Translated: CASSEMGRGNTIYF.

The chain uses TRBV5-5 and TRBJ2-1; 12 nucleotides line up with TRBD2. Germline V CDR1 and CDR2: SGHKS, YYEKEE (reference sequence). This CDR3 is 15 amino acids long. The V segment lost 4 bases and the J segment 5 bases; nucleotides outside the gene matches: 4. CDR3 sequence reads: CASSATSGSHNEQFF. The CDR3 bases are TGTGCCAGCAGCGCGACTAGCGGGAGTCACAATGAGCAGTTCTTC.

This clone was picked up a small number of times. The DNA of the CDR3 is TGTGCCAGTCCTAAGGAAGCGGCTTTAACTGAAGCTTTCTTT. Translation: CASPKEAALTEAFF. The chain employs TRBV6-5 and TRBJ1-1, with D hard to call. Trimming shortened V by 9 bases and J by 5 bases, and 19 bases separated the two germline ends. Germline loops: CDR1 MNHEY, CDR2 SVGAGI. CDR3 length equals 14 residues.

The V call is TRBV29-1, the J call TRBJ2-2; TRBD2 agrees at 7 bases. From germline, CDR1 is SQVTM and CDR2 ANQGSEA. The CDR3 is 11 residues long. J gave up 7 bases and V 5 bases, and 1 base lay outside the gene matches. CDR3 amino acids: CSVREGGELFF. The CDR3 nucleotides are TGCAGCGTTAGGGAGGGCGGGGAGCTGTTTTTT.

This rearrangement joins TRBV10-3 to TRBJ2-5; a possible D gene is TRBD1 (5 bases). The CDR3 spans 14 residues. Germline CDR1 ENHRY, CDR2 SYGVKD. V lost 4 bases to trimming and J lost 3 bases, with 12 bases between them. In DNA, the CDR3 is TGTGCCATCAGTGTCGGTGGCAGGGAAGAGACCCAGTACTTC. Protein product: CAISVGGREETQYF.

The chain carries TRBV28 and TRBJ2-7; the match to TRBD2 covers 7 bases. J was trimmed by 5 bases and V by 5 bases; bases with no gene match: 12. Per the germline V gene, CDR1 is MDHEN and CDR2 is SYDVKM. The CDR3 extends over 15 amino acids. The CDR3 coding sequence is TGTGCCAGCAGTCGATCCCCCGCGGGGGTTAACGAGCAGTACTTC. Translated, it gives CASSRSPAGVNEQYF.

The V gene is TRBV30, the J gene TRBJ2-1, with a tentative D call TRBD2 (5 bases). Germline CDR1 GTSNPN, CDR2 SVGIG (reference sequence). This CDR3 comprises 14 residues. V lost 1 base and J 4 bases, leaving 11 bases between the germline ends. CDR3 nucleotide sequence: TGTGCCTGGAGTGCGAGCGGAACATACAATGAGCAGTTCTTC. This gives the protein CAWSASGTYNEQFF.

V is TRBV18 and J is TRBJ2-3; D remains ambiguous. V was trimmed by 2 bases and J by 2 bases, leaving 11 bases between them. The germline CDR1 and CDR2 sequences are KGHSH and LQKENI. The CDR3 runs to 15 residues. The CDR3 region is CASSPREANTDTQYF. The CDR3 nucleotides read TGTGCCAGCTCACCAAGGGAAGCCAACACAGATACGCAGTATTTT. Full variable domain (remainder filled in from reference TRBV18 and TRBJ2-3): NAGVMQNPRHLVRRRGQEARLRCSPMKGHSHVYWYRQLPEEGLKFMVYLQKENIIDESGMPKERFSAEFPKEGPSILRIQQVVRGDSAAYFCASSPREANTDTQYFGPGTRLTVL.

CDR3 sequence reads: CASSSPTTGTDEQYF. In DNA form, the CDR3 reads TGTGCCAGCAGCTCGCCTACTACAGGGACCGACGAGCAGTACTTC. The V and J genes are TRBV5-4 and TRBJ2-7, with a possible D match to TRBD1 (6 bases). This CDR3 is built from 15 residues. The ends were cut back, 3 bases at V and 5 bases at J, with 18 bases in the middle. Germline CDR1 reads SGHNT; CDR2 reads YYREEE (reference sequence).

The rearrangement uses TRBV11-3 and TRBJ2-1; D is unresolved. Trimming removed 5 bases at V and 15 bases at J, with 17 bases between. The germline CDR1 and CDR2 sequences are SGHNT and YENEEA. The CDR3 runs 12 residues. In nucleotides, the CDR3 is TGTGCCAGCAGCCGACCGCGAGAAAGACTGTTCTTC. Translated, it gives CASSRPRERLFF.

This clone has only one observation. The DNA for the CDR3 is TGTGCCAGCAGCGTAGTGGGGGGGGCAAGCGGGGAGCTGTTTTTT. Residues: CASSVVGGASGELFF. The chain uses TRBV9 and TRBJ2-2; D is possibly TRBD2 (7 bases). Germline V gene lookup returns CDR1 SGDLS and CDR2 YYNGEE. The V end was cut by 0 bases, the J end by 7 bases, with 13 bases between. The CDR3 contains 15 residues. Drawing the rest from reference TRBV9 and TRBJ2-2, the complete variable domain is DSGVTQTPKHLITATGQRVTLRCSPRSGDLSVYWYQQSLDQGLQFLIQYYNGEERAKGNILERFSAQQFPDLHSELNLSSLELGDSALYFCASSVVGGASGELFFGEGSRLTVL.

The chain carries TRBV10-3 and TRBJ2-1; perhaps D is TRBD1 or TRBD2 (5 bases each). This CDR3 contains 16 residues. The germline CDR1 and CDR2 sequences are ENHRY and SYGVKD. V dropped 2 bases and J dropped 3 bases, with 14 bases sitting between them. The CDR3, as DNA: TGTGCCATCAGTGAGCGGGGCAGGGCCAACTACAATGAGCAGTTCTTC. It is translated as CAISERGRANYNEQFF.